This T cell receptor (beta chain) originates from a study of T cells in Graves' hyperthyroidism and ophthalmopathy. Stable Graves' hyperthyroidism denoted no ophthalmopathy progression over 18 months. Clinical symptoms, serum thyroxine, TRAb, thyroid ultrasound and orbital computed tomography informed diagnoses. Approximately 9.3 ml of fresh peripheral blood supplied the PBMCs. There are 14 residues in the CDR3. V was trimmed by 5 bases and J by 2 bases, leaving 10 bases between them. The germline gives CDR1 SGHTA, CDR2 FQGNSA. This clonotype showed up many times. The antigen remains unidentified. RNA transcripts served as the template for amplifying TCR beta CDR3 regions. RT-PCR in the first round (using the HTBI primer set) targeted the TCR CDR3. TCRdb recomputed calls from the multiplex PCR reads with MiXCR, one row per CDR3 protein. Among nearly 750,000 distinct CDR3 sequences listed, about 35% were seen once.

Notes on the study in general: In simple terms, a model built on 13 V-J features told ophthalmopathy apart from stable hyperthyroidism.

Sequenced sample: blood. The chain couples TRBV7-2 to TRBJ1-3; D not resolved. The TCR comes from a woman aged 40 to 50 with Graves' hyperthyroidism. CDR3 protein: CASSPGWTGNTIYF. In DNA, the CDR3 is TGTGCCAGCAGCCCAGGATGGACTGGAAACACCATATATTTT.